The 26 T cell receptor beta chains below all came from one sample that was sequenced in a study of shared clonotypes between healthy human individuals. Here immunoSEQ multiplex PCR was the method, and the copy in TCRdb shows in-frame clones only, minus some. The sample lists 1,400,000 or so clones, approximately 98.5% occurring once. The material sequenced was naive CD4+ T cells sorted from blood. Subset of the sample: CD45RA+ positively selected. The source of these receptors is a man aged 25-45 years in good health.

Points on this clone: Other DNA sequences in the same sample also yield this CDR3. The V and J genes are TRBV2 and TRBJ2-5, with unresolved D. The CDR3 is 12 amino acids. Trimming removed 6 bases from V and 0 bases from J, with 5 bases in between. Germline CDR1 reads SNHLY; CDR2 reads FYNNEI. The CDR3 DNA is TGTGCCAGCAGAACAGACCAAGAGACCCAGTACTTC. This encodes CASRTDQETQYF.

The V and J genes are TRBV2 and TRBJ2-2; no clear D. The CDR3 spans 14 residues. Deletions cut 3 bases from V and 4 bases from J, with 9 bases between. The germline V gene has CDR1 SNHLY and CDR2 FYNNEI. CDR3 sequence: CASSDDITTGELFF. As DNA, the CDR3 is TGTGCCAGCAGTGACGATATCACCACCGGGGAGCTGTTTTTT.

As DNA, the CDR3 is TGCGCCAGCAGCTCCGGGCTAGCGGATAGGGGGGAGCTGTTTTTT. This encodes CASSSGLADRGELFF. This chain joins TRBV5-1 and TRBJ2-2; 7 nucleotides match TRBD2. J was trimmed by 8 bases and V by 3 bases; bases with no gene match: 10. CDR3 length: 15 amino acids. CDR1 SGHRS and CDR2 YFSETQ come from the germline V gene.

The CDR3 sequence is CASSIVIGNFEQYF. CDR3 DNA sequence: TGTGCCAGTAGTATCGTCATTGGGAACTTCGAGCAGTACTTC. The chain links TRBV19 to TRBJ2-7; no clear D. The length of the CDR3 is 14 residues. The V end lost 3 bases, the J end lost 6 bases, and 15 bases lay between the germline ends. Germline CDR1 is LNHDA and CDR2 is SQIVND (reference sequence).

The V gene is TRBV7-2, the J gene TRBJ1-5, with D perhaps TRBD1 (6 bases). Per the germline V gene, CDR1 is SGHTA and CDR2 is FQGNSA. Between the trimmed V and J ends, which lost 5 bases and 5 bases, there was a span of 10 bases. This CDR3 is 13 amino acids long. The DNA of the CDR3 is TGTGCCAGCAGCGGGAACAGGGATCAGCCCCAGCATTTT. Its protein product is CASSGNRDQPQHF.

This chain connects TRBV28 to TRBJ2-4; D is undetermined. The germline V gene encodes CDR1 MDHEN and CDR2 SYDVKM. V was pared by 6 bases and J by 2 bases, with 11 bases between. The CDR3 length is 14 residues. CDR3 residues: CASRVSFTKNIQYF. The CDR3 nucleotides read TGTGCCAGCAGGGTGAGCTTTACCAAAAACATTCAGTACTTC.

The chain is built from TRBV5-4 and TRBJ1-2; D perhaps matches TRBD1 (5 bases). V lost 4 bases and J lost 2, with 12 bases in between. There are 14 residues in the CDR3. CDR1 and CDR2 from the germline V gene are SGHNT and YYREEE (reference sequence). DNA for the CDR3: TGTGCCAGCAGCGGGGGGACTCAAAACTATGGCTACACCTTC. Its translation is CASSGGTQNYGYTF.

V is TRBV6-5 and J is TRBJ1-3; unclear D gene. Looked up from germline, CDR1 is MNHEY and CDR2 is SVGAGI. The V end lost 6 bases, the J end lost 0 bases, and 12 bases lay between the germline ends. The CDR3 consists of 15 residues. CDR3 sequence reads: CASSQTRNSGNTIYF. CDR3 in DNA: TGTGCCAGCAGCCAGACGAGAAACTCTGGAAACACCATATATTTT.

V is TRBV29-1 and J is TRBJ1-1; D remains unclear. This CDR3 comprises 14 residues. V was shortened by 7 bases and J by 4 bases, with 19 bases between the two germline ends. The germline V gene has CDR1 SQVTM and CDR2 ANQGSEA. CDR3 residues: CSAAGRVQSTEAFF. The CDR3 DNA reads as TGCAGCGCCGCTGGTCGGGTGCAGAGCACTGAAGCTTTCTTT.

J is TRBJ1-3 and V is TRBV7-2; 9 bases map to TRBD1. Germline V gene data show CDR1 as SGHTA and CDR2 as FQGNSA. Trimming cost V 7 bases and J 2 bases; bases outside gene matches: 6. This CDR3 region has 15 residues. CDR3 coding DNA: TGTGCCAGCATACACCGGACAGGGGCTGGAAACACCATATATTTT. Translated: CASIHRTGAGNTIYF.

This clone was recorded only once. The V and J genes are TRBV7-2 and TRBJ2-2; D remains ambiguous. The ends were cut back, 2 bases at V and 0 bases at J, with 7 bases in the middle. CDR1 and CDR2 (germline): SGHTA, FQGNSA. This CDR3 contains 15 residues. The CDR3 sequence is CASSLNTPNTGELFF. The CDR3 nucleotides read TGTGCCAGCAGCTTAAATACCCCGAACACCGGGGAGCTGTTTTTT.

The rearrangement joins TRBV28 to TRBJ1-5, with D unresolved. There are 10 residues in the CDR3. With 8 bases removed from V and 6 bases from J, the gap between germline ends came to 5 bases. Germline V CDR1 and CDR2: MDHEN, SYDVKM. In DNA, the CDR3 is TGTGCCAGCCGCGGTCAGCCCCAGCATTTT. It codes for CASRGQPQHF.

The chain is built from TRBV11-2 and TRBJ2-3; D is possibly TRBD1 or TRBD2 (5 bases each). CDR1 is SGHAT and CDR2 is FQNNGV in the germline V gene. Trimming left V 1 base short and J 6 bases short, with 11 bases between. The length of the CDR3 is 14 residues. CDR3 sequence reads: CASSLGGVRDTQYF. The CDR3 nucleotides are TGTGCCAGCAGCTTAGGAGGGGTTAGGGATACGCAGTATTTT.

The rearrangement joins TRBV18 to TRBJ2-2, with D perhaps given as TRBD1 or TRBD2 (5 bases each). Per germline, CDR1 KGHSH and CDR2 LQKENI. This CDR3 has 14 residues. Trimming removed 2 bases from V and 6 bases from J, with 10 bases in between. The DNA of the CDR3 is TGTGCCAGCTCACCAAGGGACGTTTCCGGGGAGCTGTTTTTT. This gives the protein CASSPRDVSGELFF.

V usage is TRBV6-5 and J usage is TRBJ1-2; D is undetermined. Germline V gene sequence: CDR1 MNHEY, CDR2 SVGAGI. The CDR3 consists of 15 residues. Trimming removed 4 bases from V and 8 bases from J, with 20 bases in between. As DNA, the CDR3 is TGTGCCAGCAGTTCCACGTCGCTAAGTTCAGGCGGCTACACCTTC. It yields the protein CASSSTSLSSGGYTF.

The V call is TRBV7-8, the J call TRBJ1-5, with 7 bases lining up with TRBD1. The V segment lost 4 bases and the J segment 1 base; nucleotides outside the gene matches: 1. CDR3 length equals 14 residues. Per the germline V gene, CDR1 is SGHVS and CDR2 is FQNEAQ. The CDR3 DNA is TGTGCCAGCAGCTCACAGGGGAGCAATCAGCCCCAGCATTTT. Protein sequence: CASSSQGSNQPQHF.

The rearrangement joins TRBV29-1 to TRBJ1-1; D is unresolved. Trimming shortened V by 4 bases and J by 1 base, and 7 bases separated the two germline ends. This CDR3 comprises 12 residues. CDR1 and CDR2 from the germline V gene are SQVTM and ANQGSEA. CDR3 sequence: CSVANSNTEAFF. The CDR3 DNA reads TGCAGCGTTGCCAATTCGAACACTGAAGCTTTCTTT. Variable domain in full (rest from reference TRBV29-1 and TRBJ1-1): SAVISQKPSRDICQRGTSLTIQCQVDSQVTMMFWYRQQPGQSLTLIATANQGSEATYESGFVIDKFPISRPNLTFSTLTVSNMSPEDSSIYLCSVANSNTEAFFGQGTRLTVV.

The gene calls are TRBV11-2 and TRBJ1-5, with TRBD1 identical over 7 bases. CDR3 length: 15 residues. The junction had 1 base not matched to a gene; V was cut back by 0 bases and J by 2 bases. Germline V gene data show CDR1 as SGHAT and CDR2 as FQNNGV. DNA for the CDR3: TGTGCCAGCAGCTTAGACAGGGGGGGCAATCAGCCCCAGCATTTT. This translates into CASSLDRGGNQPQHF.

This rearrangement joins TRBV15 to TRBJ2-7, with D maybe TRBD1 (5 bases). The CDR3 runs 15 residues. Trimming removed 6 bases from V and 4 bases from J, with 19 bases in between. Germline lookup yields CDR1 LNHNV and CDR2 YYDKDF (reference sequence). CDR3 protein: CATSPDSRLPYEQYF. The CDR3, as DNA: TGTGCCACCAGTCCCGACAGCCGCTTACCTTACGAGCAGTACTTC.

This clone was picked up one time. The chain joins TRBV7-9 to TRBJ2-1; 9 bases are shared with TRBD2. Germline V gene sequence: CDR1 SEHNR, CDR2 FQNEAQ (reference sequence). J was trimmed by 8 bases and V by 2 bases; bases with no gene match: 7. CDR3 length equals 15 residues. The DNA for the CDR3 is TGTGCCAGCAGCTTACGGCTAGCGGGGCGGGATGAGCAGTTCTTC. It specifies CASSLRLAGRDEQFF.

The V call is TRBV11-2, the J call TRBJ2-7, with no clear D. This CDR3 is built from 10 residues. Trimming removed 5 bases at V and 3 bases at J, with 2 bases between. Germline V gene data show CDR1 as SGHAT and CDR2 as FQNNGV. CDR3 nucleotide sequence: TGTGCCAGCAGCAACTACGAGCAGTACTTC. Amino acid sequence: CASSNYEQYF.

The V call is TRBV7-8, the J call TRBJ2-1; D not certain. The CDR3 contains 14 residues. Germline CDR1 is SGHVS and CDR2 is FQNEAQ. The V gene lost 10 bases and the J gene lost 0 bases, with 13 bases spanning the gap. CDR3 nucleotide sequence: TGTGCCACCGCTGGGGTCAGCTCCTACAATGAGCAGTTCTTC. It yields the protein CATAGVSSYNEQFF. The full variable domain, its missing parts supplied by reference TRBV7-8 and TRBJ2-1, is GAGVSQSPRYKVAKRGQDVALRCDPISGHVSLFWYQQALGQGPEFLTYFQNEAQLDKSGLPSDRFFAERPEGSVSTLKIQRTQQEDSAVYLCATAGVSSYNEQFFGPGTRLTVL.

The V call is TRBV6-5, the J call TRBJ1-2, with D unclear. The CDR3 runs 14 residues. The V and J ends lost 4 bases and 4 bases respectively, with 13 bases between them. CDR1 is MNHEY and CDR2 is SVGAGI in the germline V gene. The CDR3: CASSFRGSSYGYTF. DNA for the CDR3: TGTGCCAGCAGTTTCCGGGGTAGTAGCTATGGCTACACCTTC.

CDR3 in amino acids: CASSVGAETYEQYF. The CDR3 DNA follows: TGTGCCAGCAGCGTAGGGGCGGAAACCTACGAGCAGTACTTC. The V and J genes are TRBV9 and TRBJ2-7, with no clear D. The germline CDR1 and CDR2 sequences are SGDLS and YYNGEE. Between the trimmed V and J ends, which lost 0 bases and 2 bases, there was a span of 9 bases. The CDR3 consists of 14 residues.

The chain joins TRBV4-1 to TRBJ2-4; no clear D gene. With 5 bases removed from V and 5 bases from J, the gap between germline ends came to 19 bases. The CDR3 is 16 amino acids. The germline CDR1 and CDR2 sequences are MGHRA and YSYEKL. DNA of the CDR3: TGCGCCAGCAGCGTTCTTGCAGGCACGAGCGAAAACATTCAGTACTTC. Protein sequence: CASSVLAGTSENIQYF.

V usage is TRBV5-1 and J usage is TRBJ1-1; tentative D call: TRBD1 (5 bases). V gave up 4 bases and J gave up 3 bases, with 10 bases separating them. Germline CDR1 SGHRS, CDR2 YFSETQ. This CDR3 is built from 13 residues. The CDR3 protein is CASSKRGYTEAFF. As DNA, the CDR3 is TGCGCCAGCAGCAAGAGGGGATACACTGAAGCTTTCTTT. Looking up the rest from reference TRBV5-1 and TRBJ1-1 gives the full variable domain: KAGVTQTPRYLIKTRGQQVTLSCSPISGHRSVSWYQQTPGQGLQFLFEYFSETQRNKGNFPGRFSGRQFSNSRSEMNVSTLELGDSALYLCASSKRGYTEAFFGQGTRLTVV.